Below, 30 T cell receptor beta chains from the same sample are listed, as sequenced in a study of T-cell reconstitution after alpha-beta-depleted transplantation in children. This sample's TCRbeta library carried unique molecular identifier barcodes. TCRdb ran MiXCR on the PCR reads and lists one entry per CDR3 protein. The profile covers hundreds of thousands of distinct CDR3 sequences, with around 12% appearing a single time and 0.75% to 0.85% taken by the ten largest. Sequencing used PBMCs, obtained before TCRalphabeta/CD19-depleted stem cell transplant. Receptors were obtained from a girl aged 2-9 years with congenital amegakaryocytic thrombocytopenia, due to receive a stem cell transplant.

The chain carries TRBV29-1 and TRBJ1-5; the D is unclear. V was clipped by 0 bases and J by 11 bases, with 20 bases between them. CDR1 is SQVTM, CDR2 ANQGSEA, per germline. This CDR3 region has 15 residues. CDR3: CSVEDREFGVLSQHF. The CDR3 region has the DNA TGCAGCGTTGAAGATCGGGAATTCGGAGTTCTTTCCCAGCATTTT.

This clonotype was counted many times. V and J are TRBV18 and TRBJ2-1; no clear D. This CDR3 is 14 amino acids long. Trimming cost V 2 bases and J 8 bases, with 13 bases left between them. CDR1 and CDR2 (germline): KGHSH, LQKENI. CDR3 in amino acids: CASSPEFVRDEQFF. CDR3 bases: TGTGCCAGCTCACCAGAGTTTGTACGGGATGAGCAGTTCTTC.

The genes are TRBV5-1 and TRBJ2-2; D perhaps matches TRBD2 (6 bases). CDR1 SGHRS and CDR2 YFSETQ come from the germline V gene. The V end was cut by 0 bases, the J end by 4 bases, with 13 bases between. This CDR3 is 16 amino acids long. Written as DNA, the CDR3 is TGCGCCAGCAGCTTGGCCGGGACTTCGGGCACCGGGGAGCTGTTTTTT. It specifies CASSLAGTSGTGELFF.

Only a few counts were recorded for this clonotype. The chain carries TRBV28 and TRBJ1-2; D perhaps matches TRBD1 (5 bases). V lost 8 bases, J lost 8 bases, and 15 bases lay in between. CDR3 length: 12 residues. Germline V lookup: CDR1 MDHEN, CDR2 SYDVKM. The CDR3 DNA follows: TGTGCCAGCTTAGTTCTGGGGGACGGCTACACCTTC. Its protein product is CASLVLGDGYTF.

Comment on this clonotype: This may come from a read error, since a much larger clone is one base off. V usage is TRBV7-8 and J usage is TRBJ1-2; 7 bases agree with TRBD1. The V segment lost 3 bases and the J segment 0 bases; nucleotides outside the gene matches: 16. The CDR3 totals 19 residues. CDR1 SGHVS and CDR2 FQNEAQ come from the germline V gene. The CDR3 nucleotides are TGTGCCAGCAGCTTTGACCGGGACAGAGAATCTAAATCTAACTATGGCTACACCTTC. Protein product: CASSFDRDRESKSNYGYTF.

This clonotype was counted ten times or more. This chain joins TRBV5-1 and TRBJ2-3, with TRBD1 matching over 7 bases. V lost 6 bases and J lost 6; bases outside the gene matches: 10. Germline V gene data show CDR1 as SGHRS and CDR2 as YFSETQ. The CDR3 runs to 14 residues. The chain's CDR3 is CASTLQGTVDTQYF. The CDR3 coding sequence is TGCGCCAGCACACTACAGGGGACGGTGGATACGCAGTATTTT.

This clonotype has just a few counts. Relative to the germline gene, one junction end is altered; a read error may explain this. The J gene is TRBJ2-2, the V gene TRBV20-1, with 12 bases aligning to TRBD2. Germline values: CDR1 DFQATT, CDR2 SNEGSKA (reference sequence). The CDR3 has 15 residues. The CDR3 nucleotides are TGCTGTGCGGAACTAGCGGGAGGGAACACCGGGGAGCTGTTTTTT. Amino acid sequence: CCAELAGGNTGELFF.

The sample holds many counts of this clonotype. The rearrangement links TRBV10-2 to TRBJ2-3; D possibly corresponds to TRBD2 (5 bases). Looked up from germline, CDR1 is WSHSY and CDR2 is SAAADI. The CDR3 contains 16 residues. Trimming shortened V by 0 bases and J by 6 bases, and 16 bases separated the two germline ends. Here the CDR3 reads CASSESGDPSGDTQYF. The CDR3 DNA reads TGCGCCAGCAGTGAGTCGGGAGACCCCTCCGGGGATACGCAGTATTTT.

Ten or more counts support this clonotype. The chain joins TRBV20-1 to TRBJ1-1; TRBD1 matches 11 bases. This CDR3 is built from 14 residues. From germline, CDR1 is DFQATT and CDR2 SNEGSKA (reference sequence). The trim removed 1 base at V and 5 bases at J, leaving 3 bases unmatched. This CDR3 reads CSARVGTGGTEAFF. The CDR3 DNA reads TGCAGTGCTAGAGTCGGGACAGGGGGTACTGAAGCTTTCTTT.

V and J are TRBV10-3 and TRBJ1-6; TRBD1 is a possible D gene (5 bases). Trimming took off 0 bases at V and 7 bases at J, with 13 bases between the two ends. The CDR3 is made up of 16 amino acids. Germline assignment: CDR1 ENHRY and CDR2 SYGVKD. The CDR3 protein is CAISESSVGGNSPLHF. CDR3 bases: TGTGCCATCAGTGAGTCGTCCGTCGGGGGGAATTCACCCCTCCACTTT.

This clonotype was observed a handful of times. This chain links TRBV20-1 with TRBJ1-1; D might be TRBD1 (6 bases). In germline, CDR1 is DFQATT, CDR2 SNEGSKA (reference sequence). The CDR3 contains 14 residues. V was clipped by 1 base and J by 0 bases, with 9 bases between them. The CDR3 region is CSARVGHLNTEAFF. DNA for the CDR3: TGCAGTGCTAGAGTGGGACACTTGAACACTGAAGCTTTCTTT.

This clonotype was seen repeatedly, ten times or more. The chain recombines TRBV6-5 with TRBJ1-2; 8 positions agree with TRBD1. V lost 4 bases to trimming and J lost 3 bases; unmatched junction nucleotides: 7. The germline gives CDR1 MNHEY, CDR2 SVGAGI. The CDR3 consists of 15 residues. This CDR3 reads CASSLSPGGYYGYTF. The CDR3 DNA is TGTGCCAGCAGTTTGTCGCCAGGGGGCTACTATGGCTACACCTTC.

CDR3 in amino acids: CASSQALRKVTYEQYF. CDR3 nucleotide sequence: TGTGCCAGCAGCCAAGCGCTCCGGAAGGTCACCTACGAGCAGTACTTC. J is TRBJ2-7 and V is TRBV3-1; D is undetermined. Germline CDR1 and CDR2: LGHDT and YNNKEL (reference sequence). The CDR3 loop spans 16 amino acids. V lost 1 base and J lost 2, with 15 bases in between.

In nucleotides, the CDR3 is TGTGCCTGGACTAGCGGGACGAGCACAGATACGCAGTATTTT. It translates to CAWTSGTSTDTQYF. The V and J genes are TRBV7-8 and TRBJ2-3; TRBD2 matches at 12 bases. Germline V gene sequence: CDR1 SGHVS, CDR2 FQNEAQ. The CDR3 sequence is 14 residues long. The trim removed 11 bases at V and 0 bases at J, leaving 3 bases unmatched.

The chain uses TRBV29-1 and TRBJ2-1; TRBD2 matches at 8 bases. The CDR3 runs to 16 residues. From germline, CDR1 is SQVTM and CDR2 ANQGSEA. Trimming took 0 bases from V and 3 from J; bases not matched to a gene: 7. The CDR3 sequence is CSVEDHERESYNEQFF. In DNA form, the CDR3 reads TGCAGCGTTGAAGATCATGAGCGGGAGAGCTACAATGAGCAGTTCTTC.

At least ten counts were recorded for this clonotype. The chain is built from TRBV5-1 and TRBJ2-5, with TRBD1 matching over 9 bases. Looked up from germline, CDR1 is SGHRS and CDR2 is YFSETQ. This CDR3 has 14 amino acids. V was clipped by 4 bases and J by 4 bases; unmatched bases: 5. The CDR3: CASSITGGGETQYF. The CDR3 bases are TGCGCCAGCAGCATCACAGGGGGCGGAGAGACCCAGTACTTC.

This clonotype was seen at least ten times. The chain uses TRBV29-1 and TRBJ2-5; no reliable D call. The CDR3 sequence is 13 residues long. Germline lookup yields CDR1 SQVTM and CDR2 ANQGSEA. The V end lost 4 bases, the J end lost 0 bases, and 9 bases lay between the germline ends. The CDR3 sequence is CSVGTENQETQYF. CDR3 nucleotide sequence: TGCAGCGTTGGCACGGAAAACCAAGAGACCCAGTACTTC.

The table lists this clonotype with a few counts. V is TRBV15 and J is TRBJ1-2; the D is unclear. Germline V gene lookup returns CDR1 LNHNV and CDR2 YYDKDF (reference sequence). CDR3 length equals 14 residues. Trimming cost V 0 bases and J 2 bases, with 7 bases left between them. For the CDR3, the DNA is TGTGCCACCAGCAGAGAACTCTTAAACTATGGCTACACCTTC. Residues: CATSRELLNYGYTF. The complete variable domain, with remaining parts taken from reference TRBV15 and TRBJ1-2, reads DAMVIQNPRYQVTQFGKPVTLSCSQTLNHNVMYWYQQKSSQAPKLLFHYYDKDFNNEADTPDNFQSRRPNTSFCFLDIRSPGLGDTAMYLCATSRELLNYGYTFGSGTRLTVV.

This clonotype was recorded many times. The chain combines TRBV6-5 with TRBJ2-1; 9 nucleotides align to TRBD2. This CDR3 comprises 17 residues. CDR1 and CDR2 from the germline V gene are MNHEY and SVGAGI. Germline trimming cut 2 bases from V and 2 bases from J; bases unmatched to any gene: 7. Written as DNA, the CDR3 is TGTGCCAGCAGTTACGGGACTAGCCAAGGGGCCTACAATGAGCAGTTCTTC. Encoded protein: CASSYGTSQGAYNEQFF.

This clonotype has more than one count but fewer than ten. V gene TRBV2 combines with J gene TRBJ2-6, with D perhaps TRBD2 (5 bases). With 4 bases removed from V and 3 bases from J, the gap between germline ends came to 7 bases. Per germline, CDR1 SNHLY and CDR2 FYNNEI. The CDR3 is made up of 14 amino acids. The CDR3, as DNA: TGTGCCAGCAGTGCGGGATATGGGGCCAACGTCCTGACTTTC. It translates to CASSAGYGANVLTF.

The chain is built from TRBV5-6 and TRBJ2-7; 12 nucleotides line up with TRBD2. The CDR3 consists of 16 residues. Trimming at V came to 1 base and at J to 6 bases, leaving 8 bases not matched to a gene. Germline-derived CDR1 and CDR2 are SGHDT and YYEEEE. CDR3 sequence reads: CASSLFIGLAGIEQYF. The CDR3 bases are TGTGCCAGCAGCTTGTTTATCGGACTAGCGGGAATCGAGCAGTACTTC.

V gene TRBV20-1 combines with J gene TRBJ2-3, with D uncertain. Germline V gene sequence: CDR1 DFQATT, CDR2 SNEGSKA (reference sequence). V was pared by 3 bases and J by 5 bases, with 6 bases between. The CDR3 is 11 residues long. CDR3 sequence: CSASWGDTQYF. CDR3 nucleotides: TGCAGTGCTAGTTGGGGAGATACGCAGTATTTT.

This rearrangement joins TRBV20-1 to TRBJ2-1, with D unresolved. CDR3 length: 14 amino acids. The germline gives CDR1 DFQATT, CDR2 SNEGSKA (reference sequence). Trimming took 5 bases from V and 3 from J, leaving 14 bases between them. The CDR3 is CSAPPPGVYNEQFF. The CDR3 DNA reads as TGCAGTGCTCCTCCCCCCGGAGTCTACAATGAGCAGTTCTTC.

This clonotype was seen a handful of times. V is TRBV12-3 or TRBV12-4 and J is TRBJ2-3; D not certain. This CDR3 comprises 12 residues. Trimming pared 5 bases from V and 4 bases from J, leaving 7 bases between. The CDR3 reads CASSNSPDTQYF. As DNA, the CDR3 is TGTGCCAGCAGTAACTCACCAGATACGCAGTATTTT.

This clonotype was recorded many times. The chain recombines TRBV20-1 with TRBJ2-3; 7 bases agree with TRBD1. CDR1 is DFQATT, CDR2 SNEGSKA, per germline (reference sequence). The CDR3 contains 16 residues. V gave up 0 bases and J gave up 0 bases; unmatched junction bases: 6. Here the CDR3 reads CSARDYRGTSTDTQYF. The CDR3 DNA reads as TGCAGTGCTAGAGATTACAGGGGAACAAGCACAGATACGCAGTATTTT.

This chain links TRBV12-3 or TRBV12-4 with TRBJ2-1; 7 bases fit TRBD1. Trimming at V came to 2 bases and at J to 0 bases, leaving 7 bases not matched to a gene. CDR3 length: 17 residues. CDR3 loop: CASSLIETGRSYNEQFF. The DNA of the CDR3 is TGTGCCAGCAGTTTAATCGAGACAGGGCGCTCCTACAATGAGCAGTTCTTC.

This clonotype showed up many times. The CDR3, as DNA: TGTGCCAGCAGTCCAACAGGGCCCGGCGGCTACACCTTC. Amino acids: CASSPTGPGGYTF. The V and J genes are TRBV28 and TRBJ1-2; D is possibly TRBD1 (6 bases). This CDR3 is built from 13 residues. Trimming shortened V by 5 bases and J by 8 bases, and 15 bases separated the two germline ends. Per the germline V gene, CDR1 is MDHEN and CDR2 is SYDVKM.

This clonotype was recorded at least ten times. The chain's CDR3 is CASSLQASYEQYF. In nucleotides, the CDR3 is TGTGCCAGCAGCTTGCAGGCCTCCTACGAGCAGTACTTC. The V gene is TRBV5-6, the J gene TRBJ2-7; D uncertain. The germline gives CDR1 SGHDT, CDR2 YYEEEE. The V gene lost 1 base and the J gene lost 0 bases, with 5 bases spanning the gap. This CDR3 is built from 13 residues.

In this sample, this clonotype turned up many times. The chain has TRBV12-3 or TRBV12-4 and TRBJ2-5, with 12 bases that match TRBD1. The CDR3 length is 14 residues. V lost 7 bases to trimming and J lost 5 bases; unmatched junction nucleotides: 5. In DNA form, the CDR3 reads TGTGCCAGCAACCCGGGACAGGGGGCCGAGACCCAGTACTTC. Amino acid sequence: CASNPGQGAETQYF.

This clonotype appeared many times. The chain recombines TRBV20-1 with TRBJ2-1; TRBD2 aligns across 9 bases. Per germline, CDR1 DFQATT and CDR2 SNEGSKA (reference sequence). This CDR3 is 16 amino acids long. Trimming cost V 5 bases and J 5 bases; bases outside gene matches: 13. The DNA of the CDR3 is TGCAGTGCTCCAAAGTTTAGCGGGAGAACCCACAATGAGCAGTTCTTC. Translation gives CSAPKFSGRTHNEQFF.